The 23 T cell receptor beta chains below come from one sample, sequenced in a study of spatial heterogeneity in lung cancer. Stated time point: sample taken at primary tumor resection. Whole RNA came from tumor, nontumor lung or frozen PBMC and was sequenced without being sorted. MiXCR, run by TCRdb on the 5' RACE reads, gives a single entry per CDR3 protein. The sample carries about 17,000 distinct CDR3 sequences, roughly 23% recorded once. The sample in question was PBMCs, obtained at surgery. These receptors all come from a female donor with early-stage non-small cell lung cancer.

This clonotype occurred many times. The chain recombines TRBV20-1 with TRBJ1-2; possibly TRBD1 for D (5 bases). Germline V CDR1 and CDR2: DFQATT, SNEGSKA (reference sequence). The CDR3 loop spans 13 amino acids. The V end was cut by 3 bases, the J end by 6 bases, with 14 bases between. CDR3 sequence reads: CSASIPGLHGYTF. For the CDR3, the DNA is TGCAGTGCTAGTATTCCGGGACTACATGGCTACACCTTC.

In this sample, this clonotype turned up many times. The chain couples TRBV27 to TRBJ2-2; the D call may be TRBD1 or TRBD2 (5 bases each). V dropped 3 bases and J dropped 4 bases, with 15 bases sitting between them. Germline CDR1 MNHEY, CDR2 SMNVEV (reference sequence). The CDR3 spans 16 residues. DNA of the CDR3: TGTGCCAGCAGTTTTAGTATGGGGGAGTTCACCGGGGAGCTGTTTTTT. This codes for CASSFSMGEFTGELFF.

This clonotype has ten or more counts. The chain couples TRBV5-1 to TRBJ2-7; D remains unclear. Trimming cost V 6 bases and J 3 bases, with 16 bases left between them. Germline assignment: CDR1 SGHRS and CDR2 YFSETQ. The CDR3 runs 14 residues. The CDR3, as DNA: TGCGCCAGCAAGAAGGACCAAACCTTCTACGAGCAGTACTTC. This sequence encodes CASKKDQTFYEQYF.

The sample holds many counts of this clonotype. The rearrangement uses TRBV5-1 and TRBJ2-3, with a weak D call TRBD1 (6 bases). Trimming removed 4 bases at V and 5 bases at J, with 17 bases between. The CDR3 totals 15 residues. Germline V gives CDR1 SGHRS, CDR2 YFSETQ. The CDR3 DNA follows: TGCGCCAGCAGCCATCCCGCACAGGGTGAAGATACGCAGTATTTT. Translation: CASSHPAQGEDTQYF. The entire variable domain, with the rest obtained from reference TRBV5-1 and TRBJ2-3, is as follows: KAGVTQTPRYLIKTRGQQVTLSCSPISGHRSVSWYQQTPGQGLQFLFEYFSETQRNKGNFPGRFSGRQFSNSRSEMNVSTLELGDSALYLCASSHPAQGEDTQYFGPGTRLTVL.

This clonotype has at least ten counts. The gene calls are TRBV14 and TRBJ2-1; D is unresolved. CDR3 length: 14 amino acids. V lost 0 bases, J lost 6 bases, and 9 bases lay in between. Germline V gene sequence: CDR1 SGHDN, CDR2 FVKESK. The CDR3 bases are TGTGCCAGCAGCCAAGACCGGCGGTTCAATGAGCAGTTCTTC. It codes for CASSQDRRFNEQFF.

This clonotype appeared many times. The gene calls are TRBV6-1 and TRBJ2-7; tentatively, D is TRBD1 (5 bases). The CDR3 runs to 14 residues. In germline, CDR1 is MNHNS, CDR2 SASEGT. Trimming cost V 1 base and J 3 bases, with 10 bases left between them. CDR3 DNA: TGTGCCAGCAGTGAAGGGGGCCTGGGCTACGAGCAGTACTTC. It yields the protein CASSEGGLGYEQYF.

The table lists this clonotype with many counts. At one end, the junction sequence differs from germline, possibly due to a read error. The CDR3 sequence: CSASGTSGRNVF. The CDR3 nucleotides are TGCAGTGCTTCCGGGACTAGCGGGAGGAATGTCTTC. The chain carries TRBV20-1 and TRBJ2-1; 15 nucleotides line up with TRBD2. Germline V CDR1 and CDR2: DFQATT, SNEGSKA (reference sequence). This CDR3 is built from 12 residues.

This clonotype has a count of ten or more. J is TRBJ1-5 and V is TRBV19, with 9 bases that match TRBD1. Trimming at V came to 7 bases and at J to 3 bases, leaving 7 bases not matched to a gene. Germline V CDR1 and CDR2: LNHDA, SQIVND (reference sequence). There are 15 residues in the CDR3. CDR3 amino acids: CASIKGQGINQPQHF. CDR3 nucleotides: TGTGCCAGTATTAAGGGACAGGGAATCAATCAGCCCCAGCATTTT. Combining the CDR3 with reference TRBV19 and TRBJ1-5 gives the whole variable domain DGGITQSPKYLFRKEGQNVTLSCEQNLNHDAMYWYRQDPGQGLRLIYYSQIVNDFQKGDIAEGYSVSREKKESFPLTVTSAQKNPTAFYLCASIKGQGINQPQHFGDGTRLSIL.

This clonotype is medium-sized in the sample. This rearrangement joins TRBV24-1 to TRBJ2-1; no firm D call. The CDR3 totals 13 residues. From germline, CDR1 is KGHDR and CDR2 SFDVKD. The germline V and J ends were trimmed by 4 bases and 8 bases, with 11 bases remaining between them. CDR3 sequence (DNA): TGTGCCACCAGTGACCGTAGAGTGGATGAGCAGTTCTTC. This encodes CATSDRRVDEQFF.

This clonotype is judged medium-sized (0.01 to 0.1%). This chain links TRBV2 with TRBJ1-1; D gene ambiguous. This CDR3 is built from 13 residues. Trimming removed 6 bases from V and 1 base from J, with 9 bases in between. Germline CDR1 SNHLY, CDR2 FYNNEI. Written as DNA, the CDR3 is TGTGCCAGCAGCGCGACCGAGAACACTGAAGCTTTCTTT. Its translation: CASSATENTEAFF.

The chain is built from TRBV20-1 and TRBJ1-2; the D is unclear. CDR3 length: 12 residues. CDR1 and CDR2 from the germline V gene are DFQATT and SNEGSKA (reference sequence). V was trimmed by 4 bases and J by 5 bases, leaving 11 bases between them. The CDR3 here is CSAIGVSYGYTF. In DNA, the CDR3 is TGCAGTGCTATCGGGGTATCGTATGGCTACACCTTC.

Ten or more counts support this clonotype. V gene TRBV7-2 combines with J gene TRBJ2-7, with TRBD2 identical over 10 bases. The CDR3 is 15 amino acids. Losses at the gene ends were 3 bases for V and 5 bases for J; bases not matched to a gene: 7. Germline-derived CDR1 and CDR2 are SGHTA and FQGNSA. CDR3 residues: CASSLFLAGGHEQYF. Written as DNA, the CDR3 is TGTGCCAGCAGCTTGTTCTTAGCGGGAGGACACGAGCAGTACTTC.

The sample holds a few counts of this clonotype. The CDR3 here is CASSPWGPRGSGTDTQYF. In DNA, the CDR3 is TGCGCCAGCAGCCCCTGGGGCCCACGGGGATCTGGCACAGATACGCAGTATTTT. The genes are TRBV4-3 and TRBJ2-3; possibly TRBD1 or TRBD2 for D (5 bases each). This CDR3 is built from 18 residues. With 4 bases removed from V and 1 base from J, the gap between germline ends came to 21 bases. Per the germline V gene, CDR1 is LGHNA and CDR2 is YSLEER.

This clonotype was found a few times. The CDR3 region has the DNA TGCGCCAGCAGCCATTTGGGAGGGGCGTCCTATAATTCACCCCTCCACTTT. Protein sequence: CASSHLGGASYNSPLHF. The chain links TRBV4-3 to TRBJ1-6; a possible D gene is TRBD1 (5 bases). The germline gives CDR1 LGHNA, CDR2 YSLEER. CDR3 length: 17 residues. The V end lost 3 bases, the J end lost 1 base, and 13 bases lay between the germline ends.

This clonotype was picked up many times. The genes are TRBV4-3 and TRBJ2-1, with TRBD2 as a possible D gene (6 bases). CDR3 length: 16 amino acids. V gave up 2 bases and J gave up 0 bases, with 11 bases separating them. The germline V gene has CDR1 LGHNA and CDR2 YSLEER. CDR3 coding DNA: TGCGCCAGCAGCCAAACGGGACTTAGCTCCTACAATGAGCAGTTCTTC. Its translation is CASSQTGLSSYNEQFF.

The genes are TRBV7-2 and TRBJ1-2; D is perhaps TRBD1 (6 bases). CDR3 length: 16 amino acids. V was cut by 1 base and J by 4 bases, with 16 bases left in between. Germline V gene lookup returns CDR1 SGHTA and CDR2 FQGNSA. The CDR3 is CASSLVFPGASYGYTF. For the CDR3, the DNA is TGTGCCAGCAGCTTAGTTTTTCCGGGGGCCAGCTATGGCTACACCTTC.

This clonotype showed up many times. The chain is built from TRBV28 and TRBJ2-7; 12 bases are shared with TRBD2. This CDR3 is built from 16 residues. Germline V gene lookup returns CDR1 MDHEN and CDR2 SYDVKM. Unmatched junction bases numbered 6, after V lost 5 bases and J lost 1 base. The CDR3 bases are TGTGCCAGCAGTCCCGGGACTAGCGGGCCGTCCTACGAGCAGTACTTC. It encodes CASSPGTSGPSYEQYF.

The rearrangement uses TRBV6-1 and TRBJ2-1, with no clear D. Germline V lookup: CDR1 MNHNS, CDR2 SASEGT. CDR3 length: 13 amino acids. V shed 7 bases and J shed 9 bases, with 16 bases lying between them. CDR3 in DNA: TGTGCCAGCACCCAACCCGATAGGACTGAGCAGTTCTTC. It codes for CASTQPDRTEQFF.

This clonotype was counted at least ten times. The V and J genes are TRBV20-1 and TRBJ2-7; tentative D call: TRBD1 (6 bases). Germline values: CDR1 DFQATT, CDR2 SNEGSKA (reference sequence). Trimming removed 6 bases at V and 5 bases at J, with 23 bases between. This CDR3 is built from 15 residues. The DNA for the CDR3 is TGCAGTGCGCAACCGGGGACACTGGTAGTGGACGAGCAGTACTTC. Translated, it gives CSAQPGTLVVDEQYF.

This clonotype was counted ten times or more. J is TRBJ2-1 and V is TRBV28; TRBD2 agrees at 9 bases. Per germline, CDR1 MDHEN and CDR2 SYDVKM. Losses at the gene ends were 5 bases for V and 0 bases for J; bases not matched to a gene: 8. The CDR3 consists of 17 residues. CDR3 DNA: TGTGCCAGCAGTATCGGACTAGCGCGGGCCTCCTACAATGAGCAGTTCTTC. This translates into CASSIGLARASYNEQFF. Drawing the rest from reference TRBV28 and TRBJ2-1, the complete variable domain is DVKVTQSSRYLVKRTGEKVFLECVQDMDHENMFWYRQDPGLGLRLIYFSYDVKMKEKGDIPEGYSVSREKKERFSLILESASTNQTSMYLCASSIGLARASYNEQFFGPGTRLTVL.

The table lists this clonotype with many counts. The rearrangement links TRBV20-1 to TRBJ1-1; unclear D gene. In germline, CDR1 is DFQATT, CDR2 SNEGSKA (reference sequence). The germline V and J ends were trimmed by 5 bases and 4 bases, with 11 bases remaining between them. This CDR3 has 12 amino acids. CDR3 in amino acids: CSASPGGTEAFF. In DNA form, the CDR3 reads TGCAGTGCTTCCCCGGGCGGCACTGAAGCTTTCTTT.

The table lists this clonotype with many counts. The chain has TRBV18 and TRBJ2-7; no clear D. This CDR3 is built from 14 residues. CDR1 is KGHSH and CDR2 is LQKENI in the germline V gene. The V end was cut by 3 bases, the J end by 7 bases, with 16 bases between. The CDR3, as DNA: TGTGCCAGCTCACCGTCGGCCGAGGTGGGAGAGCAGTACTTC. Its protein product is CASSPSAEVGEQYF.

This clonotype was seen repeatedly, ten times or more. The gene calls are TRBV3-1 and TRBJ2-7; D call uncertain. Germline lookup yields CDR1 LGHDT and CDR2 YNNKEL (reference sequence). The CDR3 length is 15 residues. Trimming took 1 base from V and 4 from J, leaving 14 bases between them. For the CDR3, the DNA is TGTGCCAGCAGCCAAGGGTCCAGCATGGAGTACGAGCAGTACTTC. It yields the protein CASSQGSSMEYEQYF.